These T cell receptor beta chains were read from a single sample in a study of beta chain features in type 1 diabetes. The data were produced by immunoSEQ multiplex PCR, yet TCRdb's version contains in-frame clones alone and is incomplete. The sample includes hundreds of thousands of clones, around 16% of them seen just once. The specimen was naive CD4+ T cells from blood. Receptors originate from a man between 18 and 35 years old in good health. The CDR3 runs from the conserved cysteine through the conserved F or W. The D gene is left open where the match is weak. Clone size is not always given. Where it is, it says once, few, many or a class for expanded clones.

cdr3_nt: TGCAGCGTTGAACACGGGACGGTCCCCTATACCTACACCTTC
cdr3_aa: CSVEHGTVPYTYTF
d_call: NA
v_call: TRBV29-1
cdr3_length: 14
clone_size: few
j_call: TRBJ1-2

cdr3_nt: TGTGCCAGCAGCTTAAGGGGTCACGGCGGTAATCAGCCCCAGCATTTT
cdr3_aa: CASSLRGHGGNQPQHF
d_call: NA
v_call: TRBV7-3
cdr3_length: 16
clone_size: NA
j_call: TRBJ1-5

cdr3_nt: TGTGCCAGCAGTCACGGGGAATCGGTCAAAAACATTCAGTACTTC
cdr3_aa: CASSHGESVKNIQYF
d_call: NA
v_call: TRBV5-4
cdr3_length: 15
clone_size: NA
j_call: TRBJ2-4

cdr3_nt: TGTGCCAGCAGCTCCTTGGCGGGAGGAGAGACCCAGTACTTC
cdr3_aa: CASSSLAGGETQYF
d_call: TRBD2
v_call: TRBV5-8
cdr3_length: 14
clone_size: few
j_call: TRBJ2-5

cdr3_nt: TGCGCCAGCAGCCAGACAGGGGCGACTAGAGAAAAACTGTTTTTT
cdr3_aa: CASSQTGATREKLFF
d_call: TRBD1
v_call: TRBV5-1
cdr3_length: 15
clone_size: NA
j_call: TRBJ1-4

cdr3_nt: TGTGCCAGCAGCTTGAACAGGGACGCCGGGGAGCTGTTTTTT
cdr3_aa: CASSLNRDAGELFF
d_call: NA
v_call: TRBV7-9
cdr3_length: 14
clone_size: NA
j_call: TRBJ2-2

cdr3_nt: TGTGCCAGTAGTATCGGAGGACAGGGGCTCCGGTACGAGCAGTACTTC
cdr3_aa: CASSIGGQGLRYEQYF
d_call: TRBD1
v_call: TRBV19
cdr3_length: 16
clone_size: NA
j_call: TRBJ2-7

cdr3_nt: TGTGCCAGCAACAGAAACACCGGGGAGCTGTTTTTT
cdr3_aa: CASNRNTGELFF
d_call: NA
v_call: TRBV6-5
cdr3_length: 12
clone_size: NA
j_call: TRBJ2-2

cdr3_nt: TGCGCCAGCAGCCAACAGGGCACAGATACGCAGTATTTT
cdr3_aa: CASSQQGTDTQYF
d_call: NA
v_call: TRBV4-1
cdr3_length: 13
clone_size: few
j_call: TRBJ2-3

cdr3_nt: TGTGCCAGCAGCTTAGTTGGGACAGGATATGGCTACACCTTC
cdr3_aa: CASSLVGTGYGYTF
d_call: TRBD1
v_call: TRBV7-8
cdr3_length: 14
clone_size: few
j_call: TRBJ1-2

cdr3_nt: TGTGCCAGCAGCCCCTACGGCGGGAGGCTGATCGAGCAGTACTTC
cdr3_aa: CASSPYGGRLIEQYF
d_call: TRBD2
v_call: TRBV7-2
cdr3_length: 15
clone_size: few
j_call: TRBJ2-7

cdr3_nt: TGTGCCAGCAGCTTAGCGGGTACAGGGCATGGCTACACCTTC
cdr3_aa: CASSLAGTGHGYTF
d_call: NA
v_call: TRBV11-1
cdr3_length: 14
clone_size: few
j_call: TRBJ1-2

cdr3_nt: TGTGCCAGCAGTTTATGGGACACCCGCAGCGGGCAGTTCTTC
cdr3_aa: CASSLWDTRSGQFF
d_call: NA
v_call: TRBV28
cdr3_length: 14
clone_size: NA
j_call: TRBJ2-1

cdr3_nt: TGCGCCAGCAGCCACATCCTCGCCAGGGCAGGGGACTATGGCTACACCTTC
cdr3_aa: CASSHILARAGDYGYTF
d_call: NA
v_call: TRBV4-1
cdr3_length: 17
clone_size: few
j_call: TRBJ1-2

cdr3_nt: TGTGCCAGCAAGTTCCGACGCAGGGCAGATTCACCCCTCCACTTT
cdr3_aa: CASKFRRRADSPLHF
d_call: NA
v_call: TRBV27
cdr3_length: 15
clone_size: NA
j_call: TRBJ1-6

cdr3_nt: TGTGCCAGCAGACCCGGACAGGGACCCAATCAGCCCCAGCATTTT
cdr3_aa: CASRPGQGPNQPQHF
d_call: TRBD1
v_call: TRBV6-6
cdr3_length: 15
clone_size: few
j_call: TRBJ1-5

cdr3_nt: TGTGCCAGCAGCTTTTGGTCGGGCCGTAAGGCAGATACGCAGTATTTT
cdr3_aa: CASSFWSGRKADTQYF
d_call: NA
v_call: TRBV7-2
cdr3_length: 16
clone_size: few
j_call: TRBJ2-3

cdr3_nt: TGTGCCAGCAGCAAACACCGCTCTGGGGCCAACGTCCTGACTTTC
cdr3_aa: CASSKHRSGANVLTF
d_call: NA
v_call: TRBV7-2
cdr3_length: 15
clone_size: many
j_call: TRBJ2-6

cdr3_nt: TGTGCCAGCTCACCACCGGGCCAGCCCTCCTACGAGCAGTACTTC
cdr3_aa: CASSPPGQPSYEQYF
d_call: NA
v_call: TRBV18
cdr3_length: 15
clone_size: few
j_call: TRBJ2-7

cdr3_nt: TGTGCCAGCAGCGTAGAGGGGACTGTTTATGGCTACACCTTC
cdr3_aa: CASSVEGTVYGYTF
d_call: NA
v_call: TRBV9
cdr3_length: 14
clone_size: NA
j_call: TRBJ1-2

cdr3_nt: TGTGCCATCAGTGAGTCGATCTTCGGGCAGGGGGCAACGTACGAGCAGTACTTC
cdr3_aa: CAISESIFGQGATYEQYF
d_call: TRBD1
v_call: TRBV10-3
cdr3_length: 18
clone_size: NA
j_call: TRBJ2-7

cdr3_nt: TGTGCCAGCAGTACGGACAGGGGCGGGAGTCAGCCCCAGCATTTT
cdr3_aa: CASSTDRGGSQPQHF
d_call: TRBD1
v_call: TRBV5-6
cdr3_length: 15
clone_size: NA
j_call: TRBJ1-5

cdr3_nt: TGTGCCAGCAGCACCGAAAGCAGGGCCACGGAAAAACTGTTTTTT
cdr3_aa: CASSTESRATEKLFF
d_call: NA
v_call: TRBV5-6
cdr3_length: 15
clone_size: NA
j_call: TRBJ1-4

cdr3_nt: TGTGCCACCGGACTTTTCACCGGGGAGCTGTTTTTT
cdr3_aa: CATGLFTGELFF
d_call: NA
v_call: TRBV10-3
cdr3_length: 12
clone_size: NA
j_call: TRBJ2-2

cdr3_nt: TGTGCCAGCTCCCTTGGGTACGAGCAGTACTTC
cdr3_aa: CASSLGYEQYF
d_call: NA
v_call: TRBV28
cdr3_length: 11
clone_size: few
j_call: TRBJ2-7

cdr3_nt: TGCGCCAGCAGCTTGAGCAGGGACACTGAAGCTTTCTTT
cdr3_aa: CASSLSRDTEAFF
d_call: NA
v_call: TRBV5-1
cdr3_length: 13
clone_size: few
j_call: TRBJ1-1

cdr3_nt: TGTGCCAGCAGTCACGGATTCGGGACTAGCGTGCGGGGAGATACGCAGTATTTT
cdr3_aa: CASSHGFGTSVRGDTQYF
d_call: TRBD2
v_call: TRBV28
cdr3_length: 18
clone_size: NA
j_call: TRBJ2-3

cdr3_nt: TGCAGCATTGGACAGAGGTCCGGGGAGCTGTTTTTT
cdr3_aa: CSIGQRSGELFF
d_call: NA
v_call: TRBV29-1
cdr3_length: 12
clone_size: NA
j_call: TRBJ2-2

cdr3_nt: TGTGCCAGCAGTGGGCGCCACCTCAATGGGCAGTTCTTC
cdr3_aa: CASSGRHLNGQFF
d_call: NA
v_call: TRBV2
cdr3_length: 13
clone_size: NA
j_call: TRBJ2-1

cdr3_nt: TGTGCCAGCAGTCCGGGACAGGGGGCGTTGAGCAATCAGCCCCAGCATTTT
cdr3_aa: CASSPGQGALSNQPQHF
d_call: TRBD1
v_call: TRBV27
cdr3_length: 17
clone_size: few
j_call: TRBJ1-5

cdr3_nt: TGTGCCACCAGCAACACAGGACAGGGGGCTGATGAGCAGTTCTTC
cdr3_aa: CATSNTGQGADEQFF
d_call: TRBD1
v_call: TRBV15
cdr3_length: 15
clone_size: few
j_call: TRBJ2-1

cdr3_nt: TGTGCCAGCAGCAACCTAAACGGATATACGAAGCAGTACTTC
cdr3_aa: CASSNLNGYTKQYF
d_call: NA
v_call: TRBV14
cdr3_length: 14
clone_size: NA
j_call: TRBJ2-7

cdr3_nt: TGTGCCAGCAGCTCCGGTCAGGGTGCTAATGAAAAACTGTTTTTT
cdr3_aa: CASSSGQGANEKLFF
d_call: NA
v_call: TRBV5-4
cdr3_length: 15
clone_size: few
j_call: TRBJ1-4

cdr3_nt: TGTGCCAGCAGTTTAATGGCAGGCCGAGGAGGTTACAATGAGCAGTTCTTC
cdr3_aa: CASSLMAGRGGYNEQFF
d_call: NA
v_call: TRBV27
cdr3_length: 17
clone_size: NA
j_call: TRBJ2-1

cdr3_nt: TGTGCCAGCAGCCAAAACCTAGCGGGAGTAGGTACAGATACGCAGTATTTT
cdr3_aa: CASSQNLAGVGTDTQYF
d_call: TRBD2
v_call: TRBV4-2
cdr3_length: 17
clone_size: NA
j_call: TRBJ2-3

cdr3_nt: TGCGCCAGCAGCTTGTTCTCGGGGCTCGAGCAGTTCTTC
cdr3_aa: CASSLFSGLEQFF
d_call: NA
v_call: TRBV5-1
cdr3_length: 13
clone_size: few
j_call: TRBJ2-1

cdr3_nt: TGTGCCAGTAGCCCTGACAGGGATATGCAGTTCTTC
cdr3_aa: CASSPDRDMQFF
d_call: TRBD1
v_call: TRBV19
cdr3_length: 12
clone_size: NA
j_call: TRBJ2-1

cdr3_nt: TGTGCCAGCAGCTTAAACCCCTACACCGGGGAGCTGTTTTTT
cdr3_aa: CASSLNPYTGELFF
d_call: NA
v_call: TRBV7-2
cdr3_length: 14
clone_size: NA
j_call: TRBJ2-2

cdr3_nt: TGTGCCAGCAGCTTGGTTCAGGGTGAAGCTTTCTTT
cdr3_aa: CASSLVQGEAFF
d_call: NA
v_call: TRBV5-4
cdr3_length: 12
clone_size: few
j_call: TRBJ1-1

cdr3_nt: TGTGCCATCAGTGAGCCCTCAATCCTTGATACGCAGTATTTT
cdr3_aa: CAISEPSILDTQYF
d_call: NA
v_call: TRBV10-3
cdr3_length: 14
clone_size: few
j_call: TRBJ2-3

cdr3_nt: TGTGCCAGCTCACCACGTCGGGCTAGGGCCTACGAGCAGTACTTC
cdr3_aa: CASSPRRARAYEQYF
d_call: NA
v_call: TRBV18
cdr3_length: 15
clone_size: few
j_call: TRBJ2-7

cdr3_nt: TGTGCCAGCAGTAGTCCGGGGGGCAGACAGCCCCAGCATTTT
cdr3_aa: CASSSPGGRQPQHF
d_call: NA
v_call: TRBV28
cdr3_length: 14
clone_size: few
j_call: TRBJ1-5

cdr3_nt: TGTGCCAGCAGCCTCGACTACGAGCAGTACTTC
cdr3_aa: CASSLDYEQYF
d_call: NA
v_call: TRBV11-2
cdr3_length: 11
clone_size: NA
j_call: TRBJ2-7

cdr3_nt: TGTGCCAGCAGCGCCATAGCGGGAGGGCAAGAGACCCAGTACTTC
cdr3_aa: CASSAIAGGQETQYF
d_call: TRBD2
v_call: TRBV9
cdr3_length: 15
clone_size: NA
j_call: TRBJ2-5

cdr3_nt: TGTGCCAGCAGTCCTCGATTGCAGGGGTTCGGAAACACCATATATTTT
cdr3_aa: CASSPRLQGFGNTIYF
d_call: NA
v_call: TRBV28
cdr3_length: 16
clone_size: NA
j_call: TRBJ1-3

cdr3_nt: TGCGCCAGCAGCCTCGGACAGGGTGGTAGAACCGGGGAGCTGTTTTTT
cdr3_aa: CASSLGQGGRTGELFF
d_call: TRBD1
v_call: TRBV5-1
cdr3_length: 16
clone_size: NA
j_call: TRBJ2-2

cdr3_nt: TGCAGTGCTAGTCGGCCGGGACTCCAGTACTTC
cdr3_aa: CSASRPGLQYF
d_call: NA
v_call: TRBV20-1
cdr3_length: 11
clone_size: NA
j_call: TRBJ2-5

cdr3_nt: TGTGCGGGCGGGGCTAATGAAAAACTGTTTTTT
cdr3_aa: CAGGANEKLFF
d_call: NA
v_call: TRBV28
cdr3_length: 11
clone_size: few
j_call: TRBJ1-4

cdr3_nt: TGTGCTAGTGGTTTGGTGGGGGGGATAGAAGCTTTCTTT
cdr3_aa: CASGLVGGIEAFF
d_call: NA
v_call: TRBV12-5
cdr3_length: 13
clone_size: once
j_call: TRBJ1-1

cdr3_nt: TGTGCCACCAGCAGATCCTATGTACAGGGGCTCTCTAACTATGGCTACACCTTC
cdr3_aa: CATSRSYVQGLSNYGYTF
d_call: TRBD1
v_call: TRBV15
cdr3_length: 18
clone_size: NA
j_call: TRBJ1-2

cdr3_nt: TGTGCCAGTAGTCCTTCCTTGGGACTCGCGGTCACAGATACGCAGTATTTT
cdr3_aa: CASSPSLGLAVTDTQYF
d_call: NA
v_call: TRBV19
cdr3_length: 17
clone_size: few
j_call: TRBJ2-3

cdr3_nt: TGCGCCAGCAGCAAGACCCTCTACGAGCAGTACTTC
cdr3_aa: CASSKTLYEQYF
d_call: NA
v_call: TRBV5-1
cdr3_length: 12
clone_size: NA
j_call: TRBJ2-7

cdr3_nt: TGTGCCAGCAGCGTAGCAGGGGGAACCGGGGAGCTGTTTTTT
cdr3_aa: CASSVAGGTGELFF
d_call: TRBD1
v_call: TRBV9
cdr3_length: 14
clone_size: few
j_call: TRBJ2-2

cdr3_nt: TGCGCCAGCAGTCAGGGAATCTGGGAGGACAGGGGAAGAGAACGCGTGAACACTGAAGCTTTCTTT
cdr3_aa: CASSQGIWEDRGRERVNTEAFF
d_call: TRBD1
v_call: TRBV23-1
cdr3_length: 22
clone_size: few
j_call: TRBJ1-1